Presented here are 20 T cell receptor beta chains from one specimen sequenced in a study of regulatory T cells in long-lasting Graves disease. To make TCR beta libraries, researchers used iRepertoire HTBI primers and Arm-PCR of CDR3 regions. MiXCR, applied by TCRdb to the multiplex PCR reads, yields one record per CDR3 protein. The sample has some 410,000 distinct CDR3 sequences, over 15% seen once. Documented time point: newly diagnosed GD, antithyroid drugs for less than 3 months. From RNA extracted from PBMCs, the TCR library was made. Separately, the same data were catalogued under a study of T cells in Graves' hyperthyroidism and ophthalmopathy.

The sequenced sample was peripheral blood mononuclear cells (PBMCs), obtained at new diagnosis, from a patient treated with antithyroid drugs. The receptors come from a woman in her 30s with Graves disease.

The sample holds many counts of this clonotype. The V gene is TRBV27, the J gene TRBJ1-2; D possibly corresponds to TRBD1 (5 bases). CDR1 and CDR2 (germline): MNHEY, SMNVEV (reference sequence). Deletions cut 0 bases from V and 4 bases from J, with 9 bases between. CDR3 size: 14 residues. For the CDR3, the DNA is TGTGCCAGCAGTTTATCGGGACGCAGCTATGGCTACACCTTC. This encodes CASSLSGRSYGYTF.

The chain combines TRBV7-9 with TRBJ2-1; 7 bases match TRBD1. The V gene end was trimmed by 4 bases and the J gene end by 5 bases; junction bases not matched to a gene: 8. From germline, CDR1 is SEHNR and CDR2 FQNEAQ (reference sequence). The CDR3 is made up of 15 amino acids. In DNA form, the CDR3 reads TGTGCCAGCAGCTACCCGACAGGGCGGAACAATGAGCAGTTCTTC. Amino acid sequence: CASSYPTGRNNEQFF. The variable domain in full, completed from reference TRBV7-9 and TRBJ2-1, reads DTGVSQNPRHKITKRGQNVTFRCDPISEHNRLYWYRQTLGQGPEFLTYFQNEAQLEKSRLLSDRFSAERPKGSFSTLEIQRTEQGDSAMYLCASSYPTGRNNEQFFGPGTRLTVL.

Only a few counts were recorded for this clonotype. The V gene is TRBV5-1, the J gene TRBJ1-6, with D maybe TRBD1 (5 bases). The CDR3 runs to 13 residues. Trimming removed 4 bases from V and 7 bases from J, with 9 bases in between. Germline V gene lookup returns CDR1 SGHRS and CDR2 YFSETQ. The CDR3 spells CASSKDRNSPLHF. The CDR3 coding sequence is TGCGCCAGCAGCAAAGACAGAAATTCACCCCTCCACTTT.

The table lists this clonotype with a few counts. The genes are TRBV20-1 and TRBJ1-2, with D maybe TRBD1 (5 bases). V lost 1 base, J lost 2 bases, and 20 bases lay in between. The CDR3 sequence is 17 residues long. The germline V gene encodes CDR1 DFQATT and CDR2 SNEGSKA (reference sequence). This CDR3 is CSARASLGGGENYGYTF. The CDR3 DNA follows: TGCAGTGCTAGAGCGAGTCTGGGGGGGGGTGAAAACTATGGCTACACCTTC.

There are many counts of this clonotype. CDR3 protein: CASSLELSYEQYF. CDR3 sequence (DNA): TGTGCCAGCAGCTTAGAACTCTCCTACGAGCAGTACTTC. The chain links TRBV7-2 to TRBJ2-7; D gene ambiguous. Germline lookup yields CDR1 SGHTA and CDR2 FQGNSA. V lost 1 base to trimming and J lost 0 bases, with 4 bases between them. This CDR3 contains 13 residues. Together with reference TRBV7-2 and TRBJ2-7, the CDR3 gives the full variable domain: GAGVSQSPSNKVTEKGKDVELRCDPISGHTALYWYRQSLGQGLEFLIYFQGNSAPDKSGLPSDRFSAERTGGSVSTLTIQRTQQEDSAVYLCASSLELSYEQYFGPGTRLTVT.

This clonotype was found a few times. V gene TRBV5-1 combines with J gene TRBJ1-1, with TRBD1 as a possible D gene (6 bases). Germline CDR1 reads SGHRS; CDR2 reads YFSETQ. Between the trimmed V and J ends, which lost 3 bases and 6 bases, there was a span of 18 bases. The CDR3 contains 15 residues. CDR3 bases: TGCGCCAGCAGCTACATTCAGGGGCAAAGCGCTGAAGCTTTCTTT. This translates into CASSYIQGQSAEAFF.

The genes are TRBV27 and TRBJ2-3; 10 bases line up with TRBD2. The CDR3 consists of 17 residues. Germline V lookup: CDR1 MNHEY, CDR2 SMNVEV (reference sequence). J gave up 3 bases and V 4 bases, and 10 bases lay outside the gene matches. CDR3 bases: TGTGCCAGCAGTTCCATGGGGCTAGCGGGAGCAACAGATACGCAGTATTTT. It yields the protein CASSSMGLAGATDTQYF.

This clonotype was counted between two and nine times. The chain employs TRBV19 and TRBJ2-2, with TRBD2 identical over 8 bases. The CDR3 sequence is 14 residues long. V shed 7 bases and J 7 bases; nucleotides not matched to a gene: 8. From germline, CDR1 is LNHDA and CDR2 SQIVND (reference sequence). The CDR3 spells CASTVTSAGGELFF. The CDR3, as DNA: TGTGCCAGTACCGTGACTAGCGCGGGCGGGGAGCTGTTTTTT.

In this sample, this clonotype turned up many times. The chain employs TRBV20-1 and TRBJ2-7; D is undetermined. Per germline, CDR1 DFQATT and CDR2 SNEGSKA (reference sequence). V was trimmed by 0 bases and J by 2 bases, leaving 11 bases between them. CDR3 length: 14 amino acids. DNA for the CDR3: TGCAGTGCTAGAGATTGGCGCAAAACCTACGAGCAGTACTTC. Encoded protein: CSARDWRKTYEQYF.

This clonotype was counted only a few times. In this CDR3 the conserved last residue, phenylalanine or tryptophan, is missing, so a read error is likely. This chain links TRBV3-1 with TRBJ2-7; D is uncertain. This CDR3 has 15 amino acids. Germline CDR1 reads LGHDT; CDR2 reads YNNKEL (reference sequence). Between the trimmed V and J ends, which lost 1 base and 4 bases, there was a span of 14 bases. The CDR3 sequence: CASSQVSLPEYEQYS. CDR3 bases: TGTGCCAGCAGCCAAGTTTCACTCCCAGAATACGAGCAGTACTCC.

This clonotype was seen many times. The chain is built from TRBV6-1 and TRBJ1-5; no clear D. The CDR3 loop spans 15 amino acids. Germline CDR1 is MNHNS and CDR2 is SASEGT. V was shortened by 7 bases and J by 2 bases, with 15 bases between the two germline ends. The CDR3 spells CASKLTGIGNQPQHF. DNA of the CDR3: TGTGCCAGCAAACTTACCGGAATAGGCAATCAGCCCCAGCATTTT.

This clonotype was picked up a small number of times. The chain carries TRBV29-1 and TRBJ2-1, with 12 nucleotides matching TRBD2. CDR3 length equals 16 residues. The J segment lost 3 bases and the V segment lost 4 bases, leaving 7 bases of the junction unmatched. CDR1 is SQVTM, CDR2 ANQGSEA, per germline. CDR3 region: CSVAGTSGSGYNEQFF. DNA for the CDR3: TGCAGCGTTGCCGGGACTAGCGGGTCCGGCTACAATGAGCAGTTCTTC.

At least ten counts were recorded for this clonotype. V is TRBV7-3 and J is TRBJ2-5; 8 positions agree with TRBD2. Germline loops: CDR1 SGHTA, CDR2 FQGTGA. The CDR3 is 13 amino acids. The junction had 11 bases not matched to a gene; V was cut back by 4 bases and J by 13 bases. For the CDR3, the DNA is TGTGCCAGCAGCTCCAACCCCGGGACTAGACCGTACTTC. Translating gives CASSSNPGTRPYF.

V gene TRBV5-1 combines with J gene TRBJ1-3; D not resolved. The CDR3 runs 15 residues. CDR1 and CDR2 from the germline V gene are SGHRS and YFSETQ. V was shortened by 2 bases and J by 2 bases, with 11 bases between the two germline ends. The CDR3 region has the DNA TGCGCCAGCAGCTTATCTGATATGCCTGGAAACACCATATATTTT. Translation gives CASSLSDMPGNTIYF.

This clonotype was counted many times. This CDR3 is CSVDGGASTDTQYF. CDR3 coding DNA: TGCAGCGTTGATGGGGGAGCTAGCACAGATACGCAGTATTTT. The rearrangement uses TRBV29-1 and TRBJ2-3; tentatively, D is TRBD1 or TRBD2 (5 bases each). The CDR3 extends over 14 amino acids. The V end lost 3 bases, the J end lost 0 bases, and 10 bases lay between the germline ends. Per the germline V gene, CDR1 is SQVTM and CDR2 is ANQGSEA.

The count of this clonotype is one. A single base separates this from a much larger clone, so it may be a read error. The J gene is TRBJ2-7, the V gene TRBV7-2; D may be TRBD2 (6 bases). This CDR3 contains 13 residues. Germline lookup yields CDR1 SGHTA and CDR2 FQGNSA. V was cut by 5 bases and J by 3 bases, with 11 bases left in between. CDR3 region: CASSPGVYYEQYF. CDR3 bases: TGTGCCAGCAGCCCGGGAGTGTACTACGAGCAGTACTTC. Using reference TRBV7-2 and TRBJ2-7 for the parts outside the CDR3, the full variable domain is GAGVSQSPSNKVTEKGKDVELRCDPISGHTALYWYRQSLGQGLEFLIYFQGNSAPDKSGLPSDRFSAERTGGSVSTLTIQRTQQEDSAVYLCASSPGVYYEQYFGPGTRLTVT.

This clonotype was seen at least ten times. The chain is built from TRBV7-2 and TRBJ2-3; weak D call: TRBD1 (5 bases). The V gene lost 5 bases and the J gene lost 2 bases, with 17 bases spanning the gap. Germline V gives CDR1 SGHTA, CDR2 FQGNSA. This CDR3 has 16 residues. The CDR3 DNA reads TGTGCCAGCAGCCCGGTCAGGGCCATCCCCACAGATACGCAGTATTTT. It yields the protein CASSPVRAIPTDTQYF.

This clonotype was detected many times. The chain carries TRBV11-2 and TRBJ1-1; D may be TRBD1 (5 bases). Germline values: CDR1 SGHAT, CDR2 FQNNGV. V lost 1 base, J lost 7 bases, and 10 bases lay in between. This CDR3 spans 13 amino acids. The CDR3 DNA follows: TGTGCCAGCAGCTTAGGGGGGATCAGTGAAGCTTTCTTT. It yields the protein CASSLGGISEAFF. Drawing the rest from reference TRBV11-2 and TRBJ1-1, the complete variable domain is EAGVAQSPRYKIIEKRQSVAFWCNPISGHATLYWYQQILGQGPKLLIQFQNNGVVDDSQLPKDRFSAERLKGVDSTLKIQPAKLEDSAVYLCASSLGGISEAFFGQGTRLTVV.

This clonotype was observed at least ten times. This chain joins TRBV28 and TRBJ2-3; 13 nucleotides agree with TRBD2. Germline CDR1 reads MDHEN; CDR2 reads SYDVKM. The CDR3 has 19 residues. With 5 bases clipped from V and 5 bases from J, the junction kept 16 bases outside the gene matches. CDR3 residues: CASSPLLGLAGASEDTQYF. Here the CDR3 DNA reads TGTGCCAGCAGTCCTCTCCTCGGACTAGCGGGAGCCTCGGAAGATACGCAGTATTTT.

This clonotype was seen a handful of times. The chain joins TRBV29-1 to TRBJ2-4; TRBD1 is a possible D gene (5 bases). This CDR3 is built from 14 residues. V gave up 4 bases and J gave up 0 bases, with 10 bases separating them. CDR1 and CDR2 from the germline V gene are SQVTM and ANQGSEA. Here the CDR3 reads CSVVQGGAKNIQYF. The CDR3 region has the DNA TGCAGCGTTGTTCAGGGTGGAGCCAAAAACATTCAGTACTTC.